The following is a T cell receptor beta chain sequence with its context. Its recognized antigen is unknown. No base quality values were provided; no much bigger clone lies one nucleotide off. At one collaborating source in Seattle, patients were enrolled during active infection and were followed longitudinally through the course of disease. The collaborating institutions used their own protocols to collect whole blood in K2EDTA tubes. Collaborator samples were shipped for TCRbeta analysis as frozen whole blood, isolated PBMCs, or DNA extracted from either sample type. These data come from a study of blood T cell repertoires in COVID-19 (TCRdb year 2020). Regarding the study in general: Samples from collaborators originated in the United States, Italy and Spain and spanned both the acute and convalescent phases of COVID-19. The prospective study material was composed of cDNA or gDNA derived from T cells, B-cell-depleted T cells, or PBMCs. Deeply sampled blood TCRbeta repertoires from subjects exposed to, actively infected with, or recovered from COVID-19 were included in the dataset. The repertoires were made available in a free public database intended to serve as a resource for research on the immune response to SARS-CoV-2. Samples were obtained from the ongoing ImmuneRACE study (first 160 participants) and from 1,000 to 1,500 subjects provided by 6 global collaborators. Sample metadata almost always included a de-identified subject ID, COVID-19 status, age in years and sex. Where available, HLA class I and class II types were obtained from metadata supplied by the sample provider rather than from assay-based typing.

Results and caveats for the whole study, not just this receptor: How much clinical and demographic metadata was included differed by source and by participant, and the metadata was provided uncurated.

The immunoSEQ Assay, a bias-controlled multiplex PCR, was used to amplify TCRbeta CDR3 regions from genomic DNA. Turning to the authors' computational methods: The number of nucleated cells in each sample was estimated from the amplification of reference gene primers within the assay. Sequence reads were collapsed and filtered to measure the absolute abundance of every unique TCRbeta CDR3 rearrangement. For each sample, productive Simpson clonality was calculated by taking the square root of Simpson's diversity index across productive rearrangements. Imported from immuneACCESS, the table was reduced by TCRdb to in-frame sequences with V and J called. These copies leave out some clones; in studies compared against another copy, an unresolved V gene accounts for under half, and the cause of the remainder is not known. V, J and clone size derive from that table, while D and trimming were established from the DNA sequence. The sample contains roughly 69,000 clones, 84% of them found a single time. About an eighth of the sample is held by the ten biggest clonotypes.

Sequenced material: peripheral blood. This receptor was obtained from a man in his forties or fifties with COVID-19, enrolled during active disease.

The DNA sequence reads TGTGCCAGCAGCTCGACTAGCGGGGGGTCCTACAATGAGCAGTTCTTC. The resulting protein is CASSSTSGGSYNEQFF. The receptor chain draws on TRBV5-6 and TRBJ2-1, with 13 junctional bases fitting TRBD2. The CDR3 holds 16 amino acids from the cysteine to the phenylalanine. The read is trimmed to its CDR3 DNA, 48 bases read in frame from base 1. In the germline V gene, CDR1 corresponds to SGHDT and CDR2 to YYEEEE. V is pruned by 3 bases and J by 1 base, leaving 1 base of the junction without a gene match. With the rest looked up from the reference TRBV5-6 and TRBJ2-1 genes rather than sequenced, the full variable domain is DAGVTQSPTHLIKTRGQQVTLRCSPKSGHDTVSWYQQALGQGPQFIFQYYEEEERQRGNFPDRFSGHQFPNYSSELNVNALLLGDSALYLCASSSTSGGSYNEQFFGPGTRLTVL.